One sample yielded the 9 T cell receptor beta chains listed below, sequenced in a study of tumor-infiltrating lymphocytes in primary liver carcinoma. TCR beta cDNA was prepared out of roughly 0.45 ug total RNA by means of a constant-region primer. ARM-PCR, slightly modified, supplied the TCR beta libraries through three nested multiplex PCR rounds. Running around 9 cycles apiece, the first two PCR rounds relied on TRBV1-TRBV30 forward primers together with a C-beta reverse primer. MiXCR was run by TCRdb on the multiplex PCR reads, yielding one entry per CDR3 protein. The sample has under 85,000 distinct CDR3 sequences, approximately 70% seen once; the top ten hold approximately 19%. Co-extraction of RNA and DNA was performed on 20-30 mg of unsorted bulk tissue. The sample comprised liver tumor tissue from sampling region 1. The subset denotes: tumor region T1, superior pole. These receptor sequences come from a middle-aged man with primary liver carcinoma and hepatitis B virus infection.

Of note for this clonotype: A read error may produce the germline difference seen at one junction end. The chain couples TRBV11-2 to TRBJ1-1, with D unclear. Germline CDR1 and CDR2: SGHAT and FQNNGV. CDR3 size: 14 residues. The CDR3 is CASNTAGSVTEALF. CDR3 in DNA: TGTGCCAGCAACACAGCCGGTTCCGTAACTGAAGCCCTCTTT.

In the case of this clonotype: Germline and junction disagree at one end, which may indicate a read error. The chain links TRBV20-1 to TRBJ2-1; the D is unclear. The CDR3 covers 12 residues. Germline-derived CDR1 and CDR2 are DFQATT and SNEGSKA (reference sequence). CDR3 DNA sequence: TGCAGGCCCGCCAGCTCCAACAATGAGCAGTTCTTC. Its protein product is CRPASSNNEQFF.

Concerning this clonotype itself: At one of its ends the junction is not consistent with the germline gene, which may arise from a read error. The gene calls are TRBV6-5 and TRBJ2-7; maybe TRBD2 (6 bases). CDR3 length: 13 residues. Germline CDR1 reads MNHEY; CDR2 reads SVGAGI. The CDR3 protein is CASNRDWGYDQYF. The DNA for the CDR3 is TGTGCCAGTAACCGGGACTGGGGCTACGATCAGTACTTC.

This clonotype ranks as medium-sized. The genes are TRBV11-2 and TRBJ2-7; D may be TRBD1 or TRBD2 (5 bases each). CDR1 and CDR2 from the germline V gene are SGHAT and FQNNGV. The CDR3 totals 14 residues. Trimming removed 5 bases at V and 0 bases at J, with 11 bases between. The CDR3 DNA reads TGTGCCAGCAGCCCACGGGGCACCTCCTACGAGCAGTACTTC. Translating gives CASSPRGTSYEQYF.

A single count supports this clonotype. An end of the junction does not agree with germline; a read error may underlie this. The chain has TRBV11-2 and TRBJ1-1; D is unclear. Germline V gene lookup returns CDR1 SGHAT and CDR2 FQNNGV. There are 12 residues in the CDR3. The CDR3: CASGLGYTEAFF. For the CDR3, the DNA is TGTGCCAGCGGCTTAGGATACACAGAAGCTTTCTTT.

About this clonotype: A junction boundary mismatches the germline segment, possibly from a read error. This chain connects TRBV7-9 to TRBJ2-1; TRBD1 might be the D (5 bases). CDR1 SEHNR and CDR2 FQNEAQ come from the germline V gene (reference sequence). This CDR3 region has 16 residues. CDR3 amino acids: CASGPDLGVRYNEQSF. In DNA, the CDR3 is TGTGCCAGCGGCCCCGATTTAGGGGTGCGCTACAATGAACAGTCCTTC.

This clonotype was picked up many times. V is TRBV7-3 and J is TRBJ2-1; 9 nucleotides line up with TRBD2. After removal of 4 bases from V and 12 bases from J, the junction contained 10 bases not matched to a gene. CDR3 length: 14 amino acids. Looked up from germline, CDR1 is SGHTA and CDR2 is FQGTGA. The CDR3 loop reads CASSSGLAGVRQFF. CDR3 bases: TGTGCCAGCAGCTCGGGACTAGCCGGGGTCCGGCAGTTCTTC.

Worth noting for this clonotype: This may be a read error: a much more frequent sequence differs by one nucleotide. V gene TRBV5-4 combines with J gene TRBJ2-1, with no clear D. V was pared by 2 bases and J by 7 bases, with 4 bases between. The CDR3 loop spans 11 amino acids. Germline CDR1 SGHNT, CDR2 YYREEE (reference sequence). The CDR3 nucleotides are TGTGCCAGCAGCTTAGGTAATGAGCAGTTCTTC. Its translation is CASSLGNEQFF.

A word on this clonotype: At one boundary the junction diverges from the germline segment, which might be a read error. The CDR3 nucleotides are TGTGCCAGCAGCCGAGTGGGGGGACAGAGGTTCGGCACTGAAGTTTTCTTT. Translated: CASSRVGGQRFGTEVFF. This chain links TRBV11-2 with TRBJ1-1; 7 positions match TRBD1. This CDR3 region has 17 residues. Germline V CDR1 and CDR2: SGHAT, FQNNGV.